Included here is one T cell receptor (beta chain) sequence, with context. These data belong to a study of blood T cell repertoires in COVID-19. Study as a whole: Specimens from acute and convalescent COVID-19 originated in the United States, Italy and Spain. PBMCs, B-cell-depleted T cells, or T cells were the source of the cDNA or gDNA that made up the material.

Under the authors' procedure: Reference gene primer amplification yielded estimated nucleated cell counts. Here immunoSEQ multiplex PCR was the method, and the copy in TCRdb shows in-frame clones only, minus some. V and J calls and clone size are those listed in that table; D and trimming were worked out from the DNA. The repertoire holds about 240,000 clones, with more than 70% as singletons. The V gene end was trimmed by 5 bases and the J gene end by 0 bases; junction bases not matched to a gene: 5. CDR1 SGHTA and CDR2 FQGTGA come from the germline V gene. CDR3 length: 16 amino acids. This sequence originates from an older man with acute or convalescent COVID-19. The V call is TRBV7-3, the J call TRBJ2-2, with 8 bases identical to TRBD1. Sequences were obtained from peripheral blood. This chain's CDR3 is CASSPKTGANTGELFF. In nucleotides, the CDR3 is TGTGCCAGCAGCCCAAAGACAGGGGCGAACACCGGGGAGCTGTTTTTT.